This T cell receptor beta chain was sequenced in a study of blood T cell repertoires in COVID-19. In the study overall: Samples came from the United States, Italy and Spain, spanning acute and convalescent COVID-19.

CDR3 length: 15 residues. V trimming: 3 bases; J trimming: 10 bases; junction bases outside the gene matches: 10. Germline V gene lookup returns CDR1 DFQATT and CDR2 SNEGSKA (reference sequence). Assay used: immunoSEQ multiplex PCR; TCRdb lists only in-frame clones, some missing. The data contain around 25,000 clones, 60% to 75% of them seen just once; the ten biggest clones take up about 6%. The sequenced sample consisted of peripheral blood. The TCR originated in a man aged 50 to 59 with COVID-19, enrolled during active disease. The chain carries TRBV20-1 and TRBJ2-1, with 12 positions matching TRBD2. The CDR3 loop is CSASDGGLAGTEQFF. CDR3 nucleotide sequence: TGCAGTGCTAGTGACGGCGGACTAGCGGGAACAGAGCAGTTCTTC.